This TCR beta chain emerged from a study of T-cell reconstitution after alpha-beta-depleted transplantation in children. Study observations and caveats: Surviving recipient cells, namely T cells and thymic progenitors, were the source of high day-60 TCRbeta diversity in some patients. T-cell counts and diversity were attributed mostly to newly produced T cells one year after transplant.

Trimming took 1 base from V and 7 from J, leaving 16 bases between them. The CDR3 consists of 16 residues. Germline V gene lookup returns CDR1 SNHLY and CDR2 FYNNEI. The table lists this clonotype with many counts. What it binds is unknown. Preparation of the TCRbeta library involved a method that used unique molecular identifiers. TCRdb analysed the PCR reads with MiXCR anew, one entry per CDR3 protein. The sample includes 450,000 to 600,000 distinct CDR3 sequences, 10% to 13% of them seen just once. This clonotype was obtained from a child under 10 years old with inherited bone marrow failure, due to receive a stem cell transplant. This sequence joins TRBV2 and TRBJ2-2, with a possible D match to TRBD2 (5 bases). Here the sequenced sample was PBMCs, taken before TCRalphabeta/CD19-depleted stem cell transplant. CDR3 sequence: CASSEGVGLSSGELFF. The CDR3 DNA is TGTGCCAGCAGTGAAGGTGTAGGACTCAGTAGCGGGGAGCTGTTTTTT.